The entry below gives a single T cell receptor (beta chain) sequence along with its context. Its specificity is not known. CDR3 length equals 15 residues. Per germline, CDR1 LNHNV and CDR2 YYDKDF (reference sequence). V was pared by 0 bases and J by 7 bases, with 6 bases of the junction left unmatched. The record originates from a study of T cell responses to AZD1222 COVID-19 vaccine. Study details: Pooling of second doses given at about 4 or about 12 weeks was done. Regarding the study as a whole: Spike-spanning, vaccine-associated CD4 TCRs were dominant at 160-218 and 743-854. Repertoire samples came only from after the peak T cell response.

The method was immunoSEQ multiplex PCR; TCRdb's version includes in-frame clones alone and lacks a portion of them. Counted here are 100,000 or so clones, about 88% occurring once; the ten biggest clones make up over 15%. Sequences were derived from peripheral blood, sampled on day 0 of AZD1222 vaccination. This chain connects TRBV15 to TRBJ1-5; the match to TRBD1 covers 7 bases. The source is an adult in good health. As DNA, the CDR3 is TGTGCCACCAGCAGAGATAAAGGGGGCGGGCAGCCCCAGCATTTT. This codes for CATSRDKGGGQPQHF.